The present T cell receptor (beta chain) was sequenced within a study of cytomegalovirus exposure and HLA in healthy donors. Overall study findings and caveats: Evidence from a later analysis indicated that most CMV-associated TCR beta chains looked HLA-restricted. As a later analysis showed, several of the most significant clusters appeared to be linked to common viral pathogens.

Comment on this clone: Its target is unknown.

The study ran its PCR with 60 Vbeta and 13 Jbeta primers. Generated by immunoSEQ multiplex PCR, the TCRdb table keeps only in-frame clones and is missing some. The sample carries about 90,000 clones, about three quarters recorded once. The CDR3 has 16 residues. With V trimmed by 4 bases and J by 1 base, 7 bases remained unmatched. Per the germline V gene, CDR1 is PRHDT and CDR2 is FYEKMQ (reference sequence). The TCR was taken from a middle-aged woman in good health and CMV-seropositive. The gene calls are TRBV13 and TRBJ2-1, with 7 bases aligning to TRBD2. The sequenced sample was PBMCs. In DNA, the CDR3 is TGTGCCAGCAGCTCTCCCGGACTAGAATCCTACAATGAGCAGTTCTTC. Protein sequence: CASSSPGLESYNEQFF.